The TCR beta chain under discussion was sequenced for a study of regulatory T cells in long-lasting Graves disease (dated by TCRdb to the early 2020s). Study-wide context: Persistent Graves' disease meant more than 5 years of antithyroid drug treatment with TSH receptor autoantibodies that stayed positive. This study used TCR sequencing and RNA sequencing of peripheral blood to compare persistent Graves' disease patients against newly diagnosed Graves' disease patients. The study took place in China and was registered as a clinical trial. A total of about 35 samples underwent TCR sequencing, from roughly 13 patients with persistent Graves' disease and approximately 20 patients with newly diagnosed Graves' disease. In the clinical cohort, patients with persistent Graves' disease had used antithyroid drugs for an average of around ten years. Here is what the overall study found, with its caveats: As a limitation, the authors acknowledged that the small sample size may reduce accuracy. Compared with newly diagnosed patients, patients with persistent Graves' disease had lower TCR Shannon entropy and fewer highly expanded clones, which suggests clonal expansion. Sequencing and analysis were limited to the TCR beta chain. Because the primary lesion, thyroid tissue, could not be accessed, the study looked at peripheral blood alone. More public clonotypes were shared among persistent patients (more than 2,500) than among newly diagnosed patients (roughly 1,000).

The library relied on multiplex PCR. TCRdb lists the instrument as Illumina HiSeq 4000. iRepertoire HTBI primers and Arm-PCR amplification of CDR3 regions were used to construct TCR beta libraries. Before sequencing, the PCR products went through gel purification. In the original analysis: Across samples, 60 to 80 TRBV and approximately 15 TRBJ segments were identified and used for gene usage analysis of CDR3 amino acid clonotypes. COPE and FqMerger were used to merge the filtered high-quality paired reads into contigs. Contigs were aligned with BLAST to IMGT TRBV, TRBD and TRBJ reference genes, and CDR3 was defined per IMGT. Any clonotype with a frequency above 0.1% was classified as a highly expanded clone. Shannon entropy served as the measure of repertoire diversity, while the Gini coefficient captured V-J evenness. A clonotype was considered public if more than one individual shared it. TCRdb reran the public reads through fastp at Q25 and MiXCR, keeping productive beta chains. Rows merge per CDR3 protein into single entries with the most common DNA and genes. TCRdb assigned the V and J calls; the authors' analysis was not used. The sample table lists more than 300,000 distinct CDR3 sequences, less than 20% of them with a count of one. 29% of the sample goes to the ten largest clones.

Reading the label with the study, this specimen's time point is: persistent/refractory GD, antithyroid drugs over 5 years with positive TRAb. For both TCR sequencing and RNA sequencing, RNA was extracted from PBMCs using TRIzol. The diagnosis of Graves' disease was made according to American Thyroid Association guidelines. Patients were recruited from an endocrinology department in Xi'an, China. From each patient, roughly 9 milliliters of peripheral blood was collected into an EDTA anticoagulant tube. Ficoll Paque Plus density gradient separation was used to isolate PBMCs, and no further T cell sorting was performed. An Agilent 2100 Bioanalyzer and agarose gel were used to check RNA quality, and a NanoDrop 2000 was used to measure RNA concentration. Comment on this clonotype: Its recognized antigen is unknown. No much larger clonotype is one base removed from it; base qualities were not supplied.

The TCR was taken from a female donor with Graves disease. Specimen: peripheral blood mononuclear cells (PBMCs), collected when the disease was refractory, from a patient treated with antithyroid drugs.

The CDR3 sequence is CASSPGGRISYEQYF. The DNA sequence is given as TGTGCCAGCAGCCCCGGGGGCAGGATCTCCTACGAGCAGTACTTC. The chain was built from TRBV7-3 and TRBJ2-7, with the D segment possibly TRBD1 or TRBD2, each aligning over 6 bases. The V end loses 5 bases and the J end loses 0 bases, and a stretch of 14 bases separates them. Based on the germline V gene, the CDR1 and CDR2 sequences are SGHTA and FQGTGA. The CDR3, cysteine through phenylalanine, is 15 amino acids long. Of the read, only the CDR3 DNA is kept; its 45 bases are in frame from base 1.